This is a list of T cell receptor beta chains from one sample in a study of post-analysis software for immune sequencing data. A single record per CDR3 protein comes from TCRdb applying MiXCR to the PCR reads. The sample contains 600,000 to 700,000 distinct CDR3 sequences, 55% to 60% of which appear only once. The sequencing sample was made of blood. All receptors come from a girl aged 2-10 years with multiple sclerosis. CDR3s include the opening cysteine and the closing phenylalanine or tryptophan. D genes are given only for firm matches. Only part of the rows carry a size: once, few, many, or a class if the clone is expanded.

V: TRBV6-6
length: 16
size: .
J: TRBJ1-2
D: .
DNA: TGTGCCAGCAGTTACTCGACTCGGAGGGAAACGTATGGCTACACCTTC
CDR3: CASSYSTRRETYGYTF

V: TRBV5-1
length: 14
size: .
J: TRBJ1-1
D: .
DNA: TGCGCCAACAGCACCGCCTCTGGTAACACTGAAGCTTTCTTT
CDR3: CANSTASGNTEAFF

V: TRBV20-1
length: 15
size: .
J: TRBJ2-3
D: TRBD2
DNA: TGCAGTGCTCCGAGGACTAGCGGGGGGTCAGATACGCAGTATTTT
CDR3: CSAPRTSGGSDTQYF

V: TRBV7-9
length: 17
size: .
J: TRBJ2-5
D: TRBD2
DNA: TGTGCCAGCAGCGCGGCTAGCGGGGGCTTCATCCAAGAGACCCAGTACTTC
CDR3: CASSAASGGFIQETQYF

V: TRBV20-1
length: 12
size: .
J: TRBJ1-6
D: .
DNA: TGCAGTGCCAGAACAGGGAATTCACCCCTCCACTTT
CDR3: CSARTGNSPLHF

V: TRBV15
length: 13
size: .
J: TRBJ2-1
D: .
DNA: TGTGCCACCAGCAGAGATCATTACAATGAGCAGTTCTTC
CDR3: CATSRDHYNEQFF

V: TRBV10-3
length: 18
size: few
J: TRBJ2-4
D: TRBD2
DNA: TGTGCCATCAGTGAGTCGTCGGGACTAGCGGGAGGTCAAAACATTCAGTACTTC
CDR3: CAISESSGLAGGQNIQYF

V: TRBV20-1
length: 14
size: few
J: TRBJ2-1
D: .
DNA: TGCAGTGCTAAGTTGGGGTTGGGGTACAATGAGCAGTTCTTC
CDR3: CSAKLGLGYNEQFF

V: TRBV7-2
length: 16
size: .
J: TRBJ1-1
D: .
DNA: TGTGCCAGCAGCGCGAACCGGGACACGACGAACACTGAAGCTTTCTTT
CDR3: CASSANRDTTNTEAFF

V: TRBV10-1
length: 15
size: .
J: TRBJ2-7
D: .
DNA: TGCGCCAGCAGTGTTGGGGTGAATGGCGCCTACGAGCAGTACTTC
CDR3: CASSVGVNGAYEQYF

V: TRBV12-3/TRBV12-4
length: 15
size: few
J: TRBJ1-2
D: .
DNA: TGTGCCAGCAGTTTGGGTCCAGAAAAACCTTATGGCTACACCTTC
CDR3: CASSLGPEKPYGYTF

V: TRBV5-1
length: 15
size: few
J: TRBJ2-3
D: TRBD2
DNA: TGCGCCAGCAGCGGGGGACTAGCGGGCACAGATACGCAGTATTTT
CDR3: CASSGGLAGTDTQYF

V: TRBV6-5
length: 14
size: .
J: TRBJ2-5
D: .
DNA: TGTGCCAGCAGGAAGGGACCCCAGCGTGGGACCCAGTACTTC
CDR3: CASRKGPQRGTQYF

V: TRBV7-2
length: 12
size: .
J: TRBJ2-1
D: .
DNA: TGTGCCAGCAGCCGCTTCGGGGGAGAGCAGTTCTTC
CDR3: CASSRFGGEQFF

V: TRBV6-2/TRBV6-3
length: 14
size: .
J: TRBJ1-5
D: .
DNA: TGTGCCAGCAGTCACGACGTTCGTAATCAGCCCCAGCATTTT
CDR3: CASSHDVRNQPQHF

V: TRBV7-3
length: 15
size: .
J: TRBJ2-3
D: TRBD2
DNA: TGTGCCAGCAGCCACAGTGGGACTAGGTCAGATACGCAGTATTTT
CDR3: CASSHSGTRSDTQYF

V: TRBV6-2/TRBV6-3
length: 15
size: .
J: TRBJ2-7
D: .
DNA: TGTGCCAGCAGTAAGTTAACGCCCAGCTCCTACGAGCAGTACTTC
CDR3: CASSKLTPSSYEQYF

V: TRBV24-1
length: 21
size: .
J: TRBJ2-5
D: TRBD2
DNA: TGTGCCACCAGTGATTTTCCCGGGACAGAGGGACTAGCGGGGGGAAGGGAGACCCAGTACTTC
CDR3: CATSDFPGTEGLAGGRETQYF

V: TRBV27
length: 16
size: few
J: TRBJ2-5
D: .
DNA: TGTGCCAGCAGCTTATACCGGACGGGGCGACGAGAGACCCAGTACTTC
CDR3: CASSLYRTGRRETQYF

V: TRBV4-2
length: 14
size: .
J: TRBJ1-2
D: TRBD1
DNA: TGTGCCAGCAGCCACCCCACGGACAGGGGGAACTACACCTTC
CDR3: CASSHPTDRGNYTF

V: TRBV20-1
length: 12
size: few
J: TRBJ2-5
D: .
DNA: TGCAGTGCTGAAGCGGGCCAAGAGACCCAGTACTTC
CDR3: CSAEAGQETQYF

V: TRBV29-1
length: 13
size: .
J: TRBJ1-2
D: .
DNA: TGCAGCGTTGAAGTTCAGCAGGGGAATGGCTACACCTTC
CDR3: CSVEVQQGNGYTF

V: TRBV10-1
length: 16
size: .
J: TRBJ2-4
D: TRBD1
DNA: TGCGCCAGCAGTTTCGGGACAGGGAAGGACGAAAACATTCAGTACTTC
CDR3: CASSFGTGKDENIQYF

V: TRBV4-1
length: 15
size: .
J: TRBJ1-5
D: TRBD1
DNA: TGCGCCAGCAGCTACGGGACAGGGGGCAATCAGCCCCAGCATTTT
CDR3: CASSYGTGGNQPQHF

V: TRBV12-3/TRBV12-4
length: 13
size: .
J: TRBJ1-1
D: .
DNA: TGTGCCAGCAGTTTAGTACAGCCCACTGAAGCTTTCTTT
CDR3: CASSLVQPTEAFF

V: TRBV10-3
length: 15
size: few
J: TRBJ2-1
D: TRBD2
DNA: TGTGCCATGCCATTGTTAGCGGGAGACTTAGATGAGCAGTTCTTC
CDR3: CAMPLLAGDLDEQFF

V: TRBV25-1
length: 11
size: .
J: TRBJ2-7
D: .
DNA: TGTGCCAGCAGTGAGTTGTCTGGGCAGTACTTC
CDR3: CASSELSGQYF

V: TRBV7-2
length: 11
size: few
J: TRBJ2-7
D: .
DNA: TGTGCCAGCAGCTTACTAGCTAGGCAGTACTTC
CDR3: CASSLLARQYF

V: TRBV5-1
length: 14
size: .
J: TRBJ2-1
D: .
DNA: TGCGCCAGCAGCTCGTACCCAGGGGGGCATGAGCAGTTCTTC
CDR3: CASSSYPGGHEQFF

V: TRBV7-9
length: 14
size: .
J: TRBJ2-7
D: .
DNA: TGTGCCAGCAGCTTTTACAGGGAGGTACACGAGCAGTACTTC
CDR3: CASSFYREVHEQYF

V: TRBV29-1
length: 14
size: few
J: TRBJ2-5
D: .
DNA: TGCAGCGTTGAAGCCGGGGGGCTCCAAGAGACCCAGTACTTC
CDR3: CSVEAGGLQETQYF

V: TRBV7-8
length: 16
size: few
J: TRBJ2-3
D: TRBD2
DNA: TGTGCCGGCAGATCCAGGAGGGGCGGGGGTACGGATACGCAGTATTTT
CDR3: CAGRSRRGGGTDTQYF

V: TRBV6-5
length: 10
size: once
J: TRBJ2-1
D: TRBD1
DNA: TGTGCCAGCAGTTATCAGGGGGAGTTCTTC
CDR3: CASSYQGEFF

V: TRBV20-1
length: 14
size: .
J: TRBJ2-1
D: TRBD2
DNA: TGCAGTGCGGTTTCACTAGCGGGAGCTAGTGAGCAGTTCTTC
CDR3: CSAVSLAGASEQFF

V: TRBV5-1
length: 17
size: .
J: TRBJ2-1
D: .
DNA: TGCGCCAGCAGCTTGGTGATCACCGGAGAGGGATACAATGAGCAGTTCTTC
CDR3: CASSLVITGEGYNEQFF

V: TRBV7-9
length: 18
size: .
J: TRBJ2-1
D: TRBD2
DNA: TGTGCCAGCAGCTCCCCGGGAGGCATGGCGGGGGGCATGGATGAGCAGTTCTTC
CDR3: CASSSPGGMAGGMDEQFF

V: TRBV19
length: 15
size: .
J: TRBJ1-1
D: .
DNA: TGTGCCAGTAGTATATCTGGGGCAGGTAACACTGAAGCTTTCTTT
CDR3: CASSISGAGNTEAFF

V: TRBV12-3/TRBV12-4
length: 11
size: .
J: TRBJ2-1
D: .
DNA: TGTGCCAGCAGCGTCCAGAATGAGCAGTTCTTC
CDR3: CASSVQNEQFF

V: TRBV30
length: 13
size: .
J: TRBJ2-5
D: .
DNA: TGTGCCTGGAGCGTACCCGGAAGCGAGACCCAGTACTTC
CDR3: CAWSVPGSETQYF

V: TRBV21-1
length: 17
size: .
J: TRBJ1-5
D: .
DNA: TGTGCCAGCAGCAAAGTTTTTGCGGTGGCCCTTAATCAGCCCCAGCATTTT
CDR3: CASSKVFAVALNQPQHF

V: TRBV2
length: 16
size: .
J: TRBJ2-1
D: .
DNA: TGTGCCAGCAGTGTAGGAGGCGAGGGCCTTAAGTATGAGCAGTTCTTC
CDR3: CASSVGGEGLKYEQFF

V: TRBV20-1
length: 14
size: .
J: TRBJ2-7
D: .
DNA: TGCAGTGCTAGAGATGGAACTGCCGGGGACGAGCAGTACTTC
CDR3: CSARDGTAGDEQYF

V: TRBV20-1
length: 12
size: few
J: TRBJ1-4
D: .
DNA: TGCAGTGCTAGAGAGGAAAATGAAAAACTGTTTTTT
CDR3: CSAREENEKLFF

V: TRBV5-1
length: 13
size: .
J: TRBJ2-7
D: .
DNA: TGCGCCAGCAGCCAGGACGGGCTCTACGAGCAGTACTTC
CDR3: CASSQDGLYEQYF

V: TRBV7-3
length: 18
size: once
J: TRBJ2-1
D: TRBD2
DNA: TGTGCCAGCAGCTTCCCCCGGAGGACTAGCGGGAGGGTAAATGAGCAGTTCTTC
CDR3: CASSFPRRTSGRVNEQFF

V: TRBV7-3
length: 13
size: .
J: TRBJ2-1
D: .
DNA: TGTGCCAGCAGCTTAGCCCAAGGGGTGGAGCAGTTCTTC
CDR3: CASSLAQGVEQFF

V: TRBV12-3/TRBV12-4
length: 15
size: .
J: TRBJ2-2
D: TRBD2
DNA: TGTGCCAGCAACCTAGCGGGAGTTCGGACCGGGGAGCTGTTTTTT
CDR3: CASNLAGVRTGELFF

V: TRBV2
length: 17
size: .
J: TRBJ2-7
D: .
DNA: TGTGCCAGCAGCGAGTCCACTTCGTCAGGGGCCTACTACGAGCAGTACTTC
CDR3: CASSESTSSGAYYEQYF

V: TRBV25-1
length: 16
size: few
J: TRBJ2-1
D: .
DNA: TGTGCCAGCAGTCGAATGGGCGGACGGACCTACAATGAGCAGTTCTTC
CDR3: CASSRMGGRTYNEQFF

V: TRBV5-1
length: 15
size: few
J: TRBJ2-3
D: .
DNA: TGCGCCAGCAGCTTCGGGATAGAGGACACAGATACGCAGTATTTT
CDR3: CASSFGIEDTDTQYF

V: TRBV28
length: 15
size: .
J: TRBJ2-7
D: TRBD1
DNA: TGTGCCAGCAGTTCCCCCGGGACAGGGCCAAACGAGCAGTACTTC
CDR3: CASSSPGTGPNEQYF

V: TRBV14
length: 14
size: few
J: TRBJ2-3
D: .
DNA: TGTGCCAGCAGCCAAGGATTTAGCACAGATACGCAGTATTTT
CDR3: CASSQGFSTDTQYF

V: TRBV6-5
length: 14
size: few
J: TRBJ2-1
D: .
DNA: TGTGCCAGCAGGTTCGGGCGAAGTTACAATGAGCAGTTCTTC
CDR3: CASRFGRSYNEQFF

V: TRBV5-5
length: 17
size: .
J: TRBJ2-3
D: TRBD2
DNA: TGTGCCAGCAGCCCCGGGACTAGCGGGACTAGCACAGATACGCAGTATTTT
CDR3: CASSPGTSGTSTDTQYF

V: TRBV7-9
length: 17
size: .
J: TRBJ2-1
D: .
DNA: TGTGCCAGCAGCTTAGGCCCCCGACGGAGCTCCTACAATGAGCAGTTCTTC
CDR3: CASSLGPRRSSYNEQFF

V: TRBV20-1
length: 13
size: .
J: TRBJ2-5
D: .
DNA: TGCAGTGCTAGAGATCCGAGCCCAGAGACCCAGTACTTC
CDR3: CSARDPSPETQYF

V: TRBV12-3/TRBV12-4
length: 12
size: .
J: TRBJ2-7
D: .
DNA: TGTGCCAGCAGCCAACAGGGATACGAGCAGTACTTC
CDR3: CASSQQGYEQYF

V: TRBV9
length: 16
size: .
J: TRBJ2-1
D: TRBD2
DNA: TGTGCCAGCAGCGTGTCGGGACTAGCGGGAGGTAATGAGCAGTTCTTC
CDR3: CASSVSGLAGGNEQFF

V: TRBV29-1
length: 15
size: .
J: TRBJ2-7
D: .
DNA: TGCAGCGTTGAGGCGGGGCGGGATTCACACTACGAGCAGTACTTC
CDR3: CSVEAGRDSHYEQYF

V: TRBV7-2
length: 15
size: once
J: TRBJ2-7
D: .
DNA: TGTGCCTGCAGTTCCGGGATCTCGGGTTTCTACGAGCAGTACTTC
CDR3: CACSSGISGFYEQYF